The clone carrying this TCR beta chain was observed at least ten times. The sample originates from a study of beta chain features in type 1 diabetes. All of the isolated RNA was reverse transcribed, so expressed TCRB transcripts were sequenced. TCRdb's table, derived via immunoSEQ multiplex PCR, lists solely in-frame clones and lacks some. The sample lists under 350,000 clones, approximately 8% occurring once. This CDR3 spans 15 amino acids. CDR1 is SGDLS, CDR2 YYNGEE, per germline. V dropped 4 bases and J dropped 1 base, with 11 bases sitting between them. V is TRBV9 and J is TRBJ1-4; D is uncertain. The sequence was collected from a woman younger than 35 in good health. Source material: central memory CD4+ T cells from blood. The CDR3 loop is CASSIGLGTNEKLFF. The CDR3 region has the DNA TGTGCCAGCAGCATCGGCCTCGGAACTAATGAAAAACTGTTTTTT.